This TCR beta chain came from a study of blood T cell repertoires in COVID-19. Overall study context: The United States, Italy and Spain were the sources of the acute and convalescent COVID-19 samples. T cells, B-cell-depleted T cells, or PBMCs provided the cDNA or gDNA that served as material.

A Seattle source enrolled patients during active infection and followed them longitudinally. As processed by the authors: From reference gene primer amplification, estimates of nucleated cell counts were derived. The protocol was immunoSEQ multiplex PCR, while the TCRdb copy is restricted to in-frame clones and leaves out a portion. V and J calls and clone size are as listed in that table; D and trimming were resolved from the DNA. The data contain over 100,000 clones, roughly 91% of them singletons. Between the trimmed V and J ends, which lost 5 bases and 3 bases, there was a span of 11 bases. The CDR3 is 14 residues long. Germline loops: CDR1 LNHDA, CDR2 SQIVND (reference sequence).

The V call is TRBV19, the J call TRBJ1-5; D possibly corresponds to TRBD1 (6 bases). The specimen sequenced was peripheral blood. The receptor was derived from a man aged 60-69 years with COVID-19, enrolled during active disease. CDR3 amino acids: CASSYQGSNQPQHF. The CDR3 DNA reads TGTGCCAGTAGTTACCAGGGGTCCAATCAGCCCCAGCATTTT. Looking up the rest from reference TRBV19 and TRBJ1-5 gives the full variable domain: DGGITQSPKYLFRKEGQNVTLSCEQNLNHDAMYWYRQDPGQGLRLIYYSQIVNDFQKGDIAEGYSVSREKKESFPLTVTSAQKNPTAFYLCASSYQGSNQPQHFGDGTRLSIL.